A single sample gave rise to the 24 T cell receptor beta chains below, sequenced in a study of T-cell memory formation after mild COVID-19. TCRdb independently ran MiXCR on the 5' RACE reads; one entry per CDR3 protein. This table has 120,000 to 150,000 distinct CDR3 sequences, around 14% appearing once. Sequencing was carried out using PBMCs or a T cell subset sorted from them (not recorded which). Receptor source: an adult woman who had mild COVID-19 (a few samples of this study predate the infection). Cell type and time point are not known.

The gene calls are TRBV12-3 or TRBV12-4 and TRBJ2-1, with D possibly being TRBD1 or TRBD2 (5 bases each). V lost 4 bases and J lost 2, with 12 bases in between. This CDR3 contains 15 residues. CDR3: CASSSSGAPYNEQFF. The CDR3 nucleotides are TGTGCCAGCAGTTCCTCCGGGGCCCCCTACAATGAGCAGTTCTTC.

This clonotype was seen a handful of times. V usage is TRBV7-9 and J usage is TRBJ1-2; perhaps TRBD1 as D (5 bases). Germline-derived CDR1 and CDR2 are SEHNR and FQNEAQ (reference sequence). There are 14 residues in the CDR3. Trimming left V 1 base short and J 4 bases short, with 10 bases between. Here the CDR3 DNA reads TGTGCCAGCAGCTTAGTCGGCAGGGCCTATGGCTACACCTTC. Its protein is CASSLVGRAYGYTF.

CDR3 region: CASSHAWTSGGQSSTDTQYF. As DNA, the CDR3 is TGCGCCAGCAGCCATGCCTGGACTAGCGGGGGGCAGAGCAGCACAGATACGCAGTATTTT. The chain joins TRBV4-1 to TRBJ2-3; 14 positions match TRBD2. Trimming cost V 3 bases and J 0 bases; bases outside gene matches: 11. The germline CDR1 and CDR2 sequences are MGHRA and YSYEKL. The CDR3 extends over 20 amino acids.

The sample holds many counts of this clonotype. The CDR3 is CSVEDFQREYGEQFF. CDR3 coding DNA: TGCAGCGTTGAAGATTTCCAGCGGGAGTACGGTGAGCAGTTCTTC. The chain joins TRBV29-1 to TRBJ2-1, with TRBD2 identical over 8 bases. The CDR3 covers 15 residues. V dropped 0 bases and J dropped 9; count of bases not matched to a gene: 10. Germline V gene lookup returns CDR1 SQVTM and CDR2 ANQGSEA.

The V gene is TRBV5-1, the J gene TRBJ2-7; D gene uncertain. The germline V gene encodes CDR1 SGHRS and CDR2 YFSETQ. CDR3 size: 13 residues. V was shortened by 0 bases and J by 2 bases, with 6 bases between the two germline ends. CDR3: CASSLDRPYEQYF. CDR3 nucleotides: TGCGCCAGCAGCTTGGACCGCCCCTACGAGCAGTACTTC.

A few counts support this clonotype. The CDR3 DNA reads as TGTGCCAGCAGCTTGCCGGGACAGGGCTCCTACGAGCAGTACTTC. Its protein is CASSLPGQGSYEQYF. The chain has TRBV5-6 and TRBJ2-7, with 9 bases matching TRBD1. The V gene's germline CDR1 is SGHDT and CDR2 YYEEEE. The CDR3 loop spans 15 amino acids. V was clipped by 1 base and J by 0 bases; unmatched bases: 2.

The rearrangement joins TRBV5-1 to TRBJ2-1; 8 bases line up with TRBD2. The ends lost 0 bases at V and 6 bases at J; junction bases unmatched: 8. This CDR3 has 16 amino acids. Germline assignment: CDR1 SGHRS and CDR2 YFSETQ. This CDR3 reads CASSLDGSGAPNEQFF. CDR3 in DNA: TGCGCCAGCAGCTTGGATGGTAGCGGGGCCCCCAATGAGCAGTTCTTC.

The rearrangement links TRBV6-6 to TRBJ1-1, with D unresolved. This CDR3 region has 14 residues. The germline V gene encodes CDR1 MNHNY and CDR2 SVGAGI (reference sequence). Trimming took 0 bases from V and 5 from J, leaving 10 bases between them. The CDR3 reads CASSYSAEGTEAFF. The DNA for the CDR3 is TGTGCCAGCAGTTACTCAGCGGAGGGAACTGAAGCTTTCTTT.

This clonotype was seen a few times. This chain joins TRBV27 and TRBJ2-1, with a possible D match to TRBD2 (6 bases). The germline V and J ends were trimmed by 8 bases and 0 bases, with 20 bases remaining between them. Germline loops: CDR1 MNHEY, CDR2 SMNVEV (reference sequence). The CDR3 length is 17 residues. CDR3 loop: CASSKEAGMSSYNEQFF. The CDR3 DNA reads as TGTGCCAGCTCGAAGGAGGCGGGAATGAGCTCCTACAATGAGCAGTTCTTC.

V usage is TRBV20-1 and J usage is TRBJ1-6, with D uncertain. Trimming took off 0 bases at V and 0 bases at J, with 6 bases between the two ends. The CDR3 runs 15 residues. CDR1 DFQATT and CDR2 SNEGSKA come from the germline V gene (reference sequence). The DNA for the CDR3 is TGCAGTGCTAGAGATACGAGCTCCTATAATTCACCCCTCCACTTT. The encoded protein is CSARDTSSYNSPLHF.

V is TRBV11-2 and J is TRBJ2-1; 7 positions match TRBD2. Germline lookup yields CDR1 SGHAT and CDR2 FQNNGV. CDR3 length equals 13 residues. With 5 bases clipped from V and 7 bases from J, the junction kept 5 bases outside the gene matches. The CDR3 region has the DNA TGTGCCAGCAGCCTCCTAGCGGATAATGAGCAGTTCTTC. This translates into CASSLLADNEQFF. Variable domain in full (rest from reference TRBV11-2 and TRBJ2-1): EAGVAQSPRYKIIEKRQSVAFWCNPISGHATLYWYQQILGQGPKLLIQFQNNGVVDDSQLPKDRFSAERLKGVDSTLKIQPAKLEDSAVYLCASSLLADNEQFFGPGTRLTVL.

The chain has TRBV29-1 and TRBJ1-2; 9 positions match TRBD1. This CDR3 comprises 15 residues. Germline-derived CDR1 and CDR2 are SQVTM and ANQGSEA. V dropped 6 bases and J dropped 7; count of bases not matched to a gene: 15. Written as DNA, the CDR3 is TGCAGCGTCGTCCCGGGACAGGGAACCCTCCTTGGCTACACCTTC. It translates to CSVVPGQGTLLGYTF.

This clonotype was detected many times. The rearrangement joins TRBV12-3 or TRBV12-4 to TRBJ2-1; D is unclear. The CDR3 runs to 12 residues. V lost 6 bases to trimming and J lost 5 bases, with 8 bases between them. CDR3 in DNA: TGTGCCAGCAGGGCAGACGACAATGAGCAGTTCTTC. This codes for CASRADDNEQFF.

The chain carries TRBV12-3 or TRBV12-4 and TRBJ1-3; a weak D match, TRBD1 (5 bases). This CDR3 contains 14 residues. Trimming removed 4 bases from V and 4 bases from J, with 11 bases in between. The CDR3 DNA sequence: TGTGCCAGCAGTTCGGGACGGCAAGGAAACACCATATATTTT. The encoded protein is CASSSGRQGNTIYF.

This clonotype was picked up many times. The chain joins TRBV7-9 to TRBJ2-1; 9 bases align to TRBD2. The junction had 12 bases not matched to a gene; V was cut back by 5 bases and J by 4 bases. Per germline, CDR1 SEHNR and CDR2 FQNEAQ (reference sequence). The CDR3 is 17 residues long. The CDR3 spells CASSPGMAGGLYNEQFF. The CDR3 region has the DNA TGTGCCAGCAGCCCCGGGATGGCGGGAGGGCTTTACAATGAGCAGTTCTTC.

This clonotype was counted only a few times. This chain uses TRBV6-6 with TRBJ1-2; D remains ambiguous. The length of the CDR3 is 15 residues. The V gene's germline CDR1 is MNHNY and CDR2 SVGAGI (reference sequence). The V and J ends lost 0 bases and 5 bases respectively, with 13 bases between them. CDR3 sequence: CASSYSLGDPYGYTF. CDR3 coding DNA: TGTGCCAGCAGTTACTCGTTGGGAGACCCATATGGCTACACCTTC.

This clonotype has more than one count but fewer than ten. The chain has TRBV4-2 and TRBJ2-1, with D perhaps TRBD2 (6 bases). Germline lookup yields CDR1 LGHNA and CDR2 YNFKEQ. Trimming removed 1 base at V and 0 bases at J, with 10 bases between. The CDR3 has 16 residues. The CDR3 protein is CASSQGLAVSYNEQFF. The CDR3 region has the DNA TGTGCCAGCAGCCAAGGGTTAGCGGTCTCCTACAATGAGCAGTTCTTC.

This clonotype was seen repeatedly, ten times or more. The rearrangement joins TRBV27 to TRBJ2-7; D ambiguous. The CDR3 is made up of 12 amino acids. V lost 4 bases and J 6 bases, leaving 10 bases between the germline ends. CDR1 is MNHEY and CDR2 is SMNVEV in the germline V gene (reference sequence). This chain's CDR3 is CASSSPGSEQYF. The CDR3 DNA reads TGTGCCAGCAGTTCCCCAGGTAGCGAGCAGTACTTC.

V usage is TRBV15 and J usage is TRBJ1-5; D call uncertain. The germline gives CDR1 LNHNV, CDR2 YYDKDF (reference sequence). The V and J ends lost 9 bases and 4 bases respectively, with 10 bases between them. The CDR3 contains 12 residues. The DNA of the CDR3 is TGTGCCACGGGAAGTGGGAATCAGCCCCAGCATTTT. Its protein is CATGSGNQPQHF.

The rearrangement links TRBV7-9 to TRBJ2-1; 12 positions match TRBD1. The CDR3 spans 21 residues. The trim removed 5 bases at V and 6 bases at J, leaving 23 bases unmatched. CDR1 is SEHNR, CDR2 FQNEAQ, per germline (reference sequence). The CDR3 nucleotides are TGTGCCAGCAGCCAACTGTGGGCCGGGACAGGGGGCGACGGTCGGTTCAATGAGCAGTTCTTC. As protein: CASSQLWAGTGGDGRFNEQFF.

The chain joins TRBV27 to TRBJ1-1; D not resolved. The CDR3 is 13 residues long. Germline CDR1 is MNHEY and CDR2 is SMNVEV (reference sequence). Deletions cut 5 bases from V and 2 bases from J, with 9 bases between. As DNA, the CDR3 is TGTGCCAGCAGTCCCTTCGCTAACACTGAAGCTTTCTTT. Translated: CASSPFANTEAFF.

The rearrangement links TRBV3-1 to TRBJ2-1; TRBD1 matches 9 bases. The V segment lost 5 bases and the J segment 8 bases; nucleotides outside the gene matches: 10. CDR3 size: 15 residues. Germline V gene data show CDR1 as LGHDT and CDR2 as YNNKEL (reference sequence). This CDR3 reads CASSSPGQGIDEQFF. In nucleotides, the CDR3 is TGTGCCAGCAGCAGTCCCGGACAGGGGATCGATGAGCAGTTCTTC.

The chain joins TRBV6-2 or TRBV6-3 to TRBJ2-1, with no clear D. The CDR3 contains 13 residues. Trimming cost V 5 bases and J 4 bases, with 9 bases left between them. The germline CDR1 and CDR2 sequences are MNHEY and SVGEGT. The CDR3: CASSPTLYNEQFF. CDR3 nucleotides: TGTGCCAGCAGTCCCACTCTGTACAATGAGCAGTTCTTC.

V and J are TRBV6-2 or TRBV6-3 and TRBJ2-2; 10 bases are a match to TRBD1. V shed 4 bases and J 6 bases; nucleotides not matched to a gene: 2. Germline CDR1 reads MNHEY; CDR2 reads SVGEGT. The CDR3 consists of 14 residues. In DNA, the CDR3 is TGTGCCAGCAGTTGGGACAGGGGCGCCGGGGAGCTGTTTTTT. The encoded protein is CASSWDRGAGELFF.